These 14 T cell receptor beta chains were all obtained from the same sample, sequenced in a study of shared clonotypes between healthy human individuals. Produced via immunoSEQ multiplex PCR; TCRdb's table is partial and in-frame only. The sample records under 350,000 clones, roughly 84% being singletons. The sequenced sample consisted of memory CD8+ T cells sorted from blood. Documented subset: CD45RO+ cells pooled with CCR7-negative TemRA cells. These receptors all come from a man younger than 35 in good health.

CDR3 sequence reads: CASRLKGGFWWKLFF. CDR3 sequence (DNA): TGTGCCAGCAGACTAAAGGGGGGATTTTGGTGGAAACTGTTTTTT. The chain employs TRBV6-1 and TRBJ1-4, with TRBD1 as a possible D gene (6 bases). Looked up from germline, CDR1 is MNHNS and CDR2 is SASEGT. This CDR3 has 15 amino acids. Trimming removed 6 bases from V and 11 bases from J, with 22 bases in between.

The V and J genes are TRBV27 and TRBJ2-1, with 9 bases lining up with TRBD1. Germline V CDR1 and CDR2: MNHEY, SMNVEV (reference sequence). The CDR3 consists of 16 residues. V was clipped by 6 bases and J by 3 bases; unmatched bases: 9. CDR3 DNA: TGTGCCAGCAGCCGACAGACAGGGGGTAACTACAATGAGCAGTTCTTC. Translation gives CASSRQTGGNYNEQFF.

The rearrangement links TRBV19 to TRBJ2-4, with TRBD1 matching over 11 bases. The CDR3 is 15 amino acids. J lost 8 bases, V lost 0 bases, and 3 bases had no gene match. The V gene's germline CDR1 is LNHDA and CDR2 SQIVND (reference sequence). CDR3 protein: CASSIDGGQGDIQYF. The DNA for the CDR3 is TGTGCCAGTAGTATAGATGGGGGACAGGGGGACATTCAGTACTTC.

The CDR3 nucleotides are TGTGCCAGCAGCTGGATGGGACTAGCGGGAGTCATAGATACGCAGTATTTT. As protein: CASSWMGLAGVIDTQYF. The chain employs TRBV7-2 and TRBJ2-3, with TRBD2 matching 14 bases. The CDR3 is made up of 17 amino acids. The V gene's germline CDR1 is SGHTA and CDR2 FQGNSA. With V trimmed by 4 bases and J by 5 bases, 8 bases remained unmatched. Supplemented by reference TRBV7-2 and TRBJ2-3, the full variable domain reads GAGVSQSPSNKVTEKGKDVELRCDPISGHTALYWYRQSLGQGLEFLIYFQGNSAPDKSGLPSDRFSAERTGGSVSTLTIQRTQQEDSAVYLCASSWMGLAGVIDTQYFGPGTRLTVL.

The chain recombines TRBV27 with TRBJ2-7; possibly TRBD1 for D (6 bases). The CDR3 loop spans 14 amino acids. Germline CDR1 is MNHEY and CDR2 is SMNVEV (reference sequence). Between the trimmed V and J ends, which lost 6 bases and 5 bases, there was a span of 17 bases. The CDR3: CASRPTGTINEQYF. The CDR3 DNA is TGTGCCAGCAGACCCACCGGGACAATCAACGAGCAGTACTTC.

The chain joins TRBV13 to TRBJ1-5, with D uncertain. The CDR3 has 13 residues. The ends were cut back, 0 bases at V and 0 bases at J, with 0 bases in the middle. Germline CDR1 PRHDT, CDR2 FYEKMQ (reference sequence). The CDR3 loop reads CASSLGSNQPQHF. DNA for the CDR3: TGTGCCAGCAGCTTAGGTAGCAATCAGCCCCAGCATTTT.

V is TRBV7-8 and J is TRBJ2-1; 7 bases fit TRBD2. Germline-derived CDR1 and CDR2 are SGHVS and FQNEAQ. Trimming cost V 6 bases and J 0 bases; bases outside gene matches: 20. The CDR3 sequence is 20 residues long. The CDR3 loop is CASSSSSGTPVTSSYNEQFF. In DNA form, the CDR3 reads TGTGCCAGCAGTTCTTCAAGCGGGACCCCGGTAACCAGCTCCTACAATGAGCAGTTCTTC.

The chain links TRBV9 to TRBJ2-2, with D possibly matching TRBD2 (6 bases). This CDR3 has 18 residues. Germline CDR1 reads SGDLS; CDR2 reads YYNGEE. V lost 2 bases and J lost 4, with 21 bases in between. The CDR3 nucleotides read TGTGCCAGCAGCGTCCGTAGCCTAGCGACGGTGTCCACCGGGGAGCTGTTTTTT. This sequence encodes CASSVRSLATVSTGELFF.

In its sample, this clone was seen once. V usage is TRBV7-6 and J usage is TRBJ2-5, with 9 bases that match TRBD2. The CDR3 extends over 15 amino acids. The germline V gene has CDR1 SGHVS and CDR2 FNYEAQ. J was trimmed by 5 bases and V by 5 bases; bases with no gene match: 9. This chain's CDR3 is CASSLKLAGRETQYF. CDR3 DNA: TGTGCCAGCAGCCTAAAACTAGCGGGTAGGGAGACCCAGTACTTC.

The chain joins TRBV7-9 to TRBJ2-5; 7 bases agree with TRBD2. V was pared by 5 bases and J by 7 bases, with 10 bases of the junction left unmatched. From germline, CDR1 is SEHNR and CDR2 FQNEAQ (reference sequence). There are 14 residues in the CDR3. The CDR3 DNA follows: TGTGCCAGCAGCCCCACGGCGGGGGAGGGGACCCAGTACTTC. Its protein is CASSPTAGEGTQYF. Complete variable domain (other parts from reference TRBV7-9 and TRBJ2-5): DTGVSQNPRHKITKRGQNVTFRCDPISEHNRLYWYRQTLGQGPEFLTYFQNEAQLEKSRLLSDRFSAERPKGSFSTLEIQRTEQGDSAMYLCASSPTAGEGTQYFGPGTRLLVL.

The chain combines TRBV5-1 with TRBJ1-3, with D hard to call. Germline CDR1 SGHRS, CDR2 YFSETQ. V lost 0 bases, J lost 1 base, and 5 bases lay in between. This CDR3 has 14 amino acids. The DNA for the CDR3 is TGCGCCAGCAGCTTGGGGGGTTCTGGAAACACCATATATTTT. This sequence encodes CASSLGGSGNTIYF.

This chain links TRBV29-1 with TRBJ2-7; D remains ambiguous. The CDR3 extends over 12 amino acids. Between the trimmed V and J ends, which lost 7 bases and 3 bases, there was a span of 13 bases. Germline V gene lookup returns CDR1 SQVTM and CDR2 ANQGSEA. The CDR3: CSARAGNYEQYF. Here the CDR3 DNA reads TGCAGCGCTAGGGCAGGAAACTACGAGCAGTACTTC.

The gene calls are TRBV27 and TRBJ2-3; 9 positions match TRBD2. CDR3 size: 18 residues. Per the germline V gene, CDR1 is MNHEY and CDR2 is SMNVEV (reference sequence). The V and J ends lost 5 bases and 2 bases, in that order; junction bases with no gene match: 14. The CDR3 spells CASSPFPVQREDTDTQYF. DNA for the CDR3: TGTGCCAGCAGTCCCTTTCCCGTTCAGCGGGAGGACACAGATACGCAGTATTTT.

Regarding this clone: This sample includes further DNA sequences coding for the same CDR3. The V gene is TRBV13, the J gene TRBJ2-7; a weak D match, TRBD2 (5 bases). The CDR3 is made up of 12 amino acids. V was pared by 5 bases and J by 6 bases, with 11 bases between. Germline V gene sequence: CDR1 PRHDT, CDR2 FYEKMQ (reference sequence). This CDR3 reads CASSLGGSEQYF. The CDR3 DNA is TGTGCCAGCAGCCTCGGAGGCTCCGAGCAGTACTTC.